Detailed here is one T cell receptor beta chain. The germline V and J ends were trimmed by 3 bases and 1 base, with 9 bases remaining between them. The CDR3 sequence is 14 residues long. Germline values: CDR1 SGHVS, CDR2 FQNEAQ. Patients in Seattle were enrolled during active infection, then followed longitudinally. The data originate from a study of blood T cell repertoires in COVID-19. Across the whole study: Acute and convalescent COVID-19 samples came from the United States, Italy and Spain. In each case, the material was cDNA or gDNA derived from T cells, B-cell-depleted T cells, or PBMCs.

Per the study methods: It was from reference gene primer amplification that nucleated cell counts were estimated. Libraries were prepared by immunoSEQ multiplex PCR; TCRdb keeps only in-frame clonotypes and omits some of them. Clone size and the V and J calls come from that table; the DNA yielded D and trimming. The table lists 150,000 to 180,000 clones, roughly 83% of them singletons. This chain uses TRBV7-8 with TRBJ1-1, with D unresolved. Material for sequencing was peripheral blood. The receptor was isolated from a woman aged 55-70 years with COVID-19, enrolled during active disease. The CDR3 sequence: CASSFTPRNTEAFF. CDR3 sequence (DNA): TGTGCCAGCAGCTTCACGCCGCGGAACACTGAAGCTTTCTTT.